A selection of T cell receptor beta chains follows, all from one sample in a study of blood T cells in healthy people across ages. In TCRdb, the 5' RACE reads were re-called with MiXCR into one record per CDR3 protein. The table lists some 1.6 million distinct CDR3 sequences, around 35% of them singletons. The sequenced sample consisted of blood. These TCRs come from a woman aged 25 to 39 in good health. Both conserved end residues are part of each CDR3. The D gene is left open where the match is weak. Size tells how often a clone was seen (once, few, many) or the class of an expanded clone, and some rows leave it out.

. | TRBJ1-1 | TRBV28 | . | CASSLWNEGETEAFF | TGTGCCAGCAGTTTATGGAACGAGGGGGAAACTGAAGCTTTCTTT
. | TRBJ2-7 | TRBV29-1 | . | CSVGRLGDEQYF | TGCAGCGTAGGTCGGCTAGGGGACGAGCAGTACTTC
many | TRBJ2-7 | TRBV29-1 | . | CSVEGAVSYEQYF | TGCAGCGTTGAAGGGGCGGTTAGCTACGAGCAGTACTTC
few | TRBJ2-1 | TRBV7-2 | TRBD2 | CARGGRSGEQFF | TGTGCCCGCGGGGGGAGGAGTGGAGAGCAGTTCTTC
many | TRBJ2-5 | TRBV20-1 | TRBD2 | CSARDPGLADETQYF | TGCAGTGCTAGAGACCCGGGACTAGCGGATGAGACCCAGTACTTC
many | TRBJ2-7 | TRBV10-3 | . | CATLGERYEQYF | TGTGCCACCCTTGGGGAGCGCTACGAGCAGTACTTC
once | TRBJ1-1 | TRBV13 | TRBD1 | CASSGRTGLTEAFF | TGTGCCAGCAGCGGCAGGACAGGGCTGACTGAAGCTTTCTTT
. | TRBJ2-5 | TRBV2 | . | CASSDGRGFLSETQYF | TGTGCCAGCAGTGACGGAAGGGGCTTTCTATCAGAGACCCAGTACTTC
. | TRBJ2-7 | TRBV20-1 | TRBD2 | CRAHDSGDEQYF | TGCAGGGCCCATGACAGCGGGGACGAGCAGTACTTC
once | TRBJ2-2 | TRBV24-1 | . | CATTSGQTNTGELFF | TGTGCCACCACCTCAGGACAGACGAACACCGGGGAGCTGTTTTTT